This TCR beta chain was profiled in a study of blood T cell repertoires in COVID-19. Across the study: The United States, Italy and Spain provided the acute and convalescent COVID-19 samples.

This clone was seen ten or more times. V lost 4 bases, J lost 1 base, and 16 bases lay in between. Germline values: CDR1 LNHDA, CDR2 SQIVND (reference sequence). CDR3 length: 16 residues. In the original processing: Reference gene primer amplification yielded estimated nucleated cell counts. TCRdb's copy holds only in-frame clones and misses some; the assay was immunoSEQ multiplex PCR. For V, J and clone size, that table is used; D and trimming come from the DNA. In the table there are 230,000 or so clones, roughly 80% of which are singletons. The sequence derives from a human donor in a cohort sampled during active COVID-19. The sample consisted of peripheral blood. This chain connects TRBV19 to TRBJ1-1; D call uncertain. The chain's CDR3 is CASSTDGEGPNTEAFF. The DNA of the CDR3 is TGTGCCAGTAGTACTGATGGGGAGGGTCCGAACACTGAAGCTTTCTTT.